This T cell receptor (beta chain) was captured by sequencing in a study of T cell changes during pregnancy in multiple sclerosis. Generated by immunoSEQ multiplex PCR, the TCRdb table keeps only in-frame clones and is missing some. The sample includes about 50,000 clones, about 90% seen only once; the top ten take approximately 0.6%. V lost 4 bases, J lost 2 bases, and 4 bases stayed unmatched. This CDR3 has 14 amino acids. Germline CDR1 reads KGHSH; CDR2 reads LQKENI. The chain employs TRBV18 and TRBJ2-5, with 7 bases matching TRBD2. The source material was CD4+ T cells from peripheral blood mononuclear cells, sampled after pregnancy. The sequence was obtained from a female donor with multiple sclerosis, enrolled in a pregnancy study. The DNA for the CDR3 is TGTGCCAGCTCACAAGGACTAGGACAAGAGACCCAGTACTTC. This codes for CASSQGLGQETQYF.